The rows below give T cell receptor beta chains drawn from one sample of a study of blood T cell repertoires in COVID-19. Sequenced by immunoSEQ multiplex PCR; TCRdb stores in-frame clones only, minus some. The data show 40,000 to 55,000 clones, 85% to 90% seen once. Specimen: peripheral blood. The receptors come from a man aged 50 or older with active COVID-19. CDR3s include the opening cysteine and the closing phenylalanine or tryptophan. The order of the fields is clone size, D gene, V gene, CDR3 length, J gene, CDR3 protein, CDR3 DNA. D genes are given only for firm matches. Not every row has a clone size; where given, it reads once, few, many or a size class.

clone size: -; D gene: -; V gene: TRBV9; CDR3 length: 16; J gene: TRBJ2-3; CDR3 protein: CASSMALQGITDTQYF; CDR3 DNA: TGTGCCAGCAGTATGGCCCTCCAGGGGATTACAGATACGCAGTATTTT
clone size: -; D gene: TRBD1; V gene: TRBV5-1; CDR3 length: 16; J gene: TRBJ2-5; CDR3 protein: CASSLRKGAKEKTQYF; CDR3 DNA: TGCGCCAGCAGCTTGAGAAAGGGGGCGAAGGAAAAGACCCAGTACTTC
clone size: -; D gene: -; V gene: TRBV3-1/TRBV3-2; CDR3 length: 14; J gene: TRBJ1-4; CDR3 protein: CASRPTATNEKLFF; CDR3 DNA: TGTGCCAGCAGACCTACGGCAACTAATGAAAAACTGTTTTTT
clone size: -; D gene: -; V gene: TRBV6-6; CDR3 length: 13; J gene: TRBJ1-4; CDR3 protein: CASSYSRLEKLFF; CDR3 DNA: TGTGCCAGCAGTTACTCACGGTTGGAAAAACTGTTTTTT
clone size: -; D gene: -; V gene: TRBV25-1; CDR3 length: 14; J gene: TRBJ1-5; CDR3 protein: CASSLAGDGQPQHF; CDR3 DNA: TGTGCCAGCAGTCTTGCGGGGGACGGACAGCCCCAGCATTTT
clone size: -; D gene: -; V gene: TRBV6-5; CDR3 length: 14; J gene: TRBJ1-2; CDR3 protein: CASSYSSGVSGYTF; CDR3 DNA: TGTGCCAGCAGTTACTCGAGCGGGGTGAGTGGCTACACCTTC
clone size: few; D gene: -; V gene: TRBV10-3; CDR3 length: 14; J gene: TRBJ2-7; CDR3 protein: CAISPSGQGYEQYF; CDR3 DNA: TGTGCCATCAGTCCATCCGGGCAGGGGTACGAGCAGTACTTC
clone size: -; D gene: -; V gene: TRBV5-1; CDR3 length: 13; J gene: TRBJ2-3; CDR3 protein: CASTSPSADTQYF; CDR3 DNA: TGCGCCAGCACTAGCCCCTCGGCAGATACGCAGTATTTT
clone size: once; D gene: -; V gene: TRBV27; CDR3 length: 16; J gene: TRBJ2-7; CDR3 protein: CASSSPVRGAGGEQYF; CDR3 DNA: TGTGCCAGCAGTTCTCCAGTCAGGGGGGCGGGTGGCGAGCAGTACTTC
clone size: once; D gene: -; V gene: TRBV3-1/TRBV3-2; CDR3 length: 14; J gene: TRBJ2-7; CDR3 protein: CASSQDRASGEQYF; CDR3 DNA: TGTGCCAGCAGCCAAGATAGGGCCTCAGGGGAGCAGTACTTC
clone size: -; D gene: TRBD1; V gene: TRBV19; CDR3 length: 15; J gene: TRBJ1-2; CDR3 protein: CASSIAPGQRYGYTF; CDR3 DNA: TGTGCCAGTAGTATCGCACCGGGACAGAGATATGGCTACACCTTC
clone size: -; D gene: -; V gene: TRBV10-1; CDR3 length: 14; J gene: TRBJ1-4; CDR3 protein: CASSAGRGREKLFF; CDR3 DNA: TGCGCCAGCAGTGCCGGCAGGGGTAGGGAAAAACTGTTTTTT
clone size: -; D gene: TRBD1; V gene: TRBV5-1; CDR3 length: 16; J gene: TRBJ2-7; CDR3 protein: CASSPEAQGLSYEQYF; CDR3 DNA: TGCGCCAGCAGCCCCGAAGCACAGGGGCTCTCCTACGAGCAGTACTTC
clone size: -; D gene: -; V gene: TRBV6-5; CDR3 length: 13; J gene: TRBJ2-7; CDR3 protein: CASSLSPSYEQYF; CDR3 DNA: TGTGCCAGCTCCCTCTCCCCTTCCTACGAGCAGTACTTC
clone size: once; D gene: TRBD2; V gene: TRBV7-2; CDR3 length: 16; J gene: TRBJ2-5; CDR3 protein: CASSLASSGGQETQYF; CDR3 DNA: TGTGCCAGCAGCTTAGCGTCTAGCGGGGGACAAGAGACCCAGTACTTC
clone size: -; D gene: TRBD1; V gene: TRBV10-3; CDR3 length: 13; J gene: TRBJ1-1; CDR3 protein: CAISLQGETEAFF; CDR3 DNA: TGTGCCATCAGTCTACAGGGGGAAACTGAAGCTTTCTTT
clone size: -; D gene: -; V gene: TRBV18; CDR3 length: 12; J gene: TRBJ2-1; CDR3 protein: CASSPEYNEQFF; CDR3 DNA: TGTGCCAGCTCACCAGAGTACAATGAGCAGTTCTTC
clone size: -; D gene: -; V gene: TRBV12-3/TRBV12-4; CDR3 length: 13; J gene: TRBJ1-3; CDR3 protein: CASSLTGGNTIYF; CDR3 DNA: TGTGCCAGCAGTCTGACAGGTGGAAACACCATATATTTT
clone size: -; D gene: TRBD2; V gene: TRBV5-1; CDR3 length: 19; J gene: TRBJ2-1; CDR3 protein: CASSLSGAGESLSYNEQFF; CDR3 DNA: TGCGCCAGCAGCTTGTCCGGGGCGGGGGAGAGTCTAAGCTACAATGAGCAGTTCTTC
clone size: -; D gene: TRBD1; V gene: TRBV11-2; CDR3 length: 16; J gene: TRBJ1-2; CDR3 protein: CASSRNPGTGNGGYTF; CDR3 DNA: TGTGCCAGCAGCAGAAACCCCGGGACAGGGAATGGTGGCTACACCTTC
clone size: -; D gene: TRBD1; V gene: TRBV9; CDR3 length: 13; J gene: TRBJ2-7; CDR3 protein: CASSDPRGYEQYF; CDR3 DNA: TGTGCCAGCAGCGACCCCAGGGGGTACGAGCAGTACTTC
clone size: -; D gene: -; V gene: TRBV6-5; CDR3 length: 16; J gene: TRBJ2-2; CDR3 protein: CASSYAGTLYTGELFF; CDR3 DNA: TGTGCCAGCAGTTACGCCGGGACACTCTACACCGGGGAGCTGTTTTTT
clone size: -; D gene: -; V gene: TRBV7-2; CDR3 length: 13; J gene: TRBJ2-5; CDR3 protein: CASSLWADETQYF; CDR3 DNA: TGTGCCAGCAGCTTATGGGCAGATGAGACCCAGTACTTC
clone size: -; D gene: TRBD1; V gene: TRBV19; CDR3 length: 14; J gene: TRBJ1-2; CDR3 protein: CASTTDRAGYGYTF; CDR3 DNA: TGTGCCAGTACCACGGACAGGGCTGGGTATGGCTACACCTTC